This T cell receptor beta chain was documented in a study of spatial heterogeneity in lung cancer. Study results and limitations: Tumor mutation counts were tracked by expanded intratumoral alpha and beta TCR counts.

Noted time point: sample taken at primary tumor resection. This CDR3 spans 17 amino acids. The J segment lost 3 bases and the V segment lost 4 bases, leaving 14 bases of the junction unmatched. The germline V gene encodes CDR1 KGHSH and CDR2 LQKENI. TCRdb ran MiXCR on the 5' RACE reads and lists one entry per CDR3 protein. The sample holds roughly 20,000 distinct CDR3 sequences; more than 4.5% are singletons and the top ten take roughly 9.9%. On this clonotype: Antigen unknown.

The receptor comes from a male donor with early-stage non-small cell lung cancer. The specimen was lung tumor tissue, collected at surgery. The chain joins TRBV18 to TRBJ2-7; 8 bases fit TRBD1. The CDR3 DNA follows: TGTGCCAGCTCACGAGGAGTGGGCAGGACAGGGAGCTACGAGCAGTACTTC. Translation: CASSRGVGRTGSYEQYF.